The 10 T cell receptor beta chains listed next were all sequenced from one sample in a study of T cell responses to AZD1222 COVID-19 vaccine. Assay: immunoSEQ multiplex PCR; the TCRdb copy retains only in-frame clones and omits some. The sample has approximately 120,000 clones, approximately 88% seen once. Sequencing was performed on peripheral blood, taken on day 0 of MenACWY control vaccination. The receptors originated from an adult in good health.

This clone was seen only once. This chain connects TRBV2 to TRBJ1-1, with TRBD1 as a possible D gene (6 bases). Trimming shortened V by 7 bases and J by 6 bases, and 18 bases separated the two germline ends. Germline V lookup: CDR1 SNHLY, CDR2 FYNNEI. The CDR3 consists of 14 residues. The CDR3, as DNA: TGTGCCAGCACTGGGGACACAACCGTTCCTGAAGCTTTCTTT. It codes for CASTGDTTVPEAFF.

The chain links TRBV4-3 to TRBJ1-1; TRBD1 matches 10 bases. CDR3 length: 17 amino acids. Per germline, CDR1 LGHNA and CDR2 YSLEER. The J segment lost 0 bases and the V segment lost 1 base, leaving 5 bases of the junction unmatched. The CDR3 DNA reads TGCGCCAGCAGCCAAGGGCCGGGACAGGGGATGAACACTGAAGCTTTCTTT. Protein: CASSQGPGQGMNTEAFF.

The chain is built from TRBV7-9 and TRBJ2-5; D call uncertain. Germline values: CDR1 SEHNR, CDR2 FQNEAQ (reference sequence). The CDR3 consists of 15 residues. Trimming shortened V by 5 bases and J by 5 bases, and 18 bases separated the two germline ends. CDR3 DNA: TGTGCCAGCAGCCCCTCGATTCCCCAAGGGGAGACCCAGTACTTC. This gives the protein CASSPSIPQGETQYF.

The CDR3 DNA follows: TGTGCCACCGCGATCGGGGAGACCCAGTACTTC. It is translated as CATAIGETQYF. This chain connects TRBV28 to TRBJ2-5; D unclear. The CDR3 runs 11 residues. Germline V gene lookup returns CDR1 MDHEN and CDR2 SYDVKM. The V end was cut by 10 bases, the J end by 5 bases, with 11 bases between.

The chain links TRBV3-1 (or the pseudogene TRBV3-2) to TRBJ1-5, with D uncertain. The CDR3 runs to 14 residues. Deletions cut 1 base from V and 1 base from J, with 5 bases between. Germline CDR1 is LGHDT and CDR2 is YNNKEL (reference sequence). This CDR3 is CASSQVGSNQPQHF. CDR3 nucleotides: TGTGCCAGCAGCCAAGTAGGGAGCAATCAGCCCCAGCATTTT.

V and J are TRBV19 and TRBJ2-7; 10 bases are shared with TRBD2. Germline values: CDR1 LNHDA, CDR2 SQIVND (reference sequence). V dropped 6 bases and J dropped 2; count of bases not matched to a gene: 10. This CDR3 is 16 amino acids long. The DNA of the CDR3 is TGTGCCAGTAGCATGCTGCTCAGCGGGGGGGCCTACGAGCAGTACTTC. Translated, it gives CASSMLLSGGAYEQYF.

This sequence joins TRBV4-3 and TRBJ1-1; 7 bases are a match to TRBD1. Trimming cost V 4 bases and J 11 bases; bases outside gene matches: 13. CDR3 length equals 14 residues. From germline, CDR1 is LGHNA and CDR2 YSLEER. CDR3 sequence: CASSPRQTGSGAFF. In DNA, the CDR3 is TGCGCCAGCAGCCCCCGACAGACAGGGTCAGGGGCTTTCTTT.

A few counts support this clone. The chain uses TRBV7-9 and TRBJ2-7; 9 nucleotides match TRBD2. Germline values: CDR1 SEHNR, CDR2 FQNEAQ (reference sequence). V was pared by 5 bases and J by 7 bases, with 18 bases of the junction left unmatched. The CDR3 is 17 residues long. CDR3 sequence: CASSPNSGGATGREQYF. CDR3 in DNA: TGTGCCAGCAGCCCGAATAGCGGGGGCGCGACGGGGAGGGAGCAGTACTTC.

The V call is TRBV30, the J call TRBJ1-5; D remains unclear. The germline CDR1 and CDR2 sequences are GTSNPN and SVGIG (reference sequence). The V end lost 1 base, the J end lost 0 bases, and 4 bases lay between the germline ends. This CDR3 spans 13 amino acids. CDR3 in DNA: TGTGCCTGGAGTGAGGATAGCAATCAGCCCCAGCATTTT. This sequence encodes CAWSEDSNQPQHF.

The CDR3 DNA reads as TGCGCCAGCAGACATCCGGGATCGCTTGAAAAACTGTTTTTT. It yields the protein CASRHPGSLEKLFF. V gene TRBV4-1 combines with J gene TRBJ1-4; D call uncertain. The germline V gene has CDR1 MGHRA and CDR2 YSYEKL. The CDR3 consists of 14 residues. V lost 6 bases and J 7 bases, leaving 15 bases between the germline ends.